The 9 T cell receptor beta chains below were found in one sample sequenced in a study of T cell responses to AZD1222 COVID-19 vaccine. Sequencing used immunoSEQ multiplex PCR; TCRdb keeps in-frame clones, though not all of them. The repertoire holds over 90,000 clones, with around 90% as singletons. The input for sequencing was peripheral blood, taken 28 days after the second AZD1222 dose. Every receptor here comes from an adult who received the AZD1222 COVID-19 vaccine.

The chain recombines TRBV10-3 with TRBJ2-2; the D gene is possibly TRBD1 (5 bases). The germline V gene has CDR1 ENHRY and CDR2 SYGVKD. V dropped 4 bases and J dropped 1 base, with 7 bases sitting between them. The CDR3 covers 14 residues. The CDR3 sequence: CAISVGQNTGELFF. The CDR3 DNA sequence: TGTGCCATCAGTGTGGGGCAGAACACCGGGGAGCTGTTTTTT.

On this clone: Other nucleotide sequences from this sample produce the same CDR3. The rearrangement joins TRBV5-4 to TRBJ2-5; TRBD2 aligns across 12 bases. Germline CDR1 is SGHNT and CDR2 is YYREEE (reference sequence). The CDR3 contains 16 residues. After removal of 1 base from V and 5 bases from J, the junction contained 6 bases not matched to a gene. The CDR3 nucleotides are TGTGCCAGCAGCTTGAGGACTAGCGGGGCCGGGGAGACCCAGTACTTC. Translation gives CASSLRTSGAGETQYF.

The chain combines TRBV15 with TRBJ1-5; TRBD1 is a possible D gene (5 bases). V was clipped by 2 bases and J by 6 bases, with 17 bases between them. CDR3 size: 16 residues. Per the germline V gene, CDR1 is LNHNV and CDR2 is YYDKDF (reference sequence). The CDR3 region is CATSRNAYRGGQPQHF. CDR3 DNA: TGTGCCACCAGCAGAAACGCGTACCGGGGCGGTCAGCCCCAGCATTTT.

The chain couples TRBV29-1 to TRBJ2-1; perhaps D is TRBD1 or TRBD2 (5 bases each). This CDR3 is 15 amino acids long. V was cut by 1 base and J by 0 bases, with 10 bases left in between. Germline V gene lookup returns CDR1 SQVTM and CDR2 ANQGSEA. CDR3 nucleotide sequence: TGCAGCGTTGAAGGGGACCCCCTCTCCTACAATGAGCAGTTCTTC. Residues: CSVEGDPLSYNEQFF.

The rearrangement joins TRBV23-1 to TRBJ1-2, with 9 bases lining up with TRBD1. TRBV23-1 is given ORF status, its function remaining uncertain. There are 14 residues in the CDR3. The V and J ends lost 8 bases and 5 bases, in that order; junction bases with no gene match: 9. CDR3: CASGRDRDLYGYTF. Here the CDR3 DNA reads TGCGCCAGCGGTCGGGACAGGGACCTATATGGCTACACCTTC.

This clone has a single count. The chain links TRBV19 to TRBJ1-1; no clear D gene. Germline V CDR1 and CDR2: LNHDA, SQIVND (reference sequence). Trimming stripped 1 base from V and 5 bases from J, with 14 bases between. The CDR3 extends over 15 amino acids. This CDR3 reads CASSIAAGPGTEAFF. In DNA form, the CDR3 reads TGTGCCAGTAGTATAGCAGCAGGTCCGGGTACTGAAGCTTTCTTT.

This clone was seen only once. The chain's CDR3 is CASSATPGATEAFF. Here the CDR3 DNA reads TGCGCCAGCAGCGCGACTCCTGGGGCCACTGAAGCTTTCTTT. This chain connects TRBV5-1 to TRBJ1-1; D possibly corresponds to TRBD1 (5 bases). The CDR3 sequence is 14 residues long. Germline CDR1 SGHRS, CDR2 YFSETQ. V lost 4 bases, J lost 4 bases, and 14 bases lay in between.

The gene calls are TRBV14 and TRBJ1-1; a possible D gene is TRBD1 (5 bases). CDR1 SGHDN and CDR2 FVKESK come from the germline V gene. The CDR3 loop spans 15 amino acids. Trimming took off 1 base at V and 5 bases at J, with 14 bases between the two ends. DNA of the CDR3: TGTGCCAGCAGCCAAGCCGGGCTCAGGGAAACTGAAGCTTTCTTT. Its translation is CASSQAGLRETEAFF.

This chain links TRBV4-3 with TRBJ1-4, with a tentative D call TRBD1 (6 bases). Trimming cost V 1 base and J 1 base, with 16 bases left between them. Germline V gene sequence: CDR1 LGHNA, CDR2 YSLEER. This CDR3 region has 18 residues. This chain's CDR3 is CASSQGEGTLGTNEKLFF. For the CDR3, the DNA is TGCGCCAGCAGCCAAGGGGAAGGGACACTCGGAACTAATGAAAAACTGTTTTTT.